What follows are 17 T cell receptor beta chains derived from one specimen sequenced in a study of T cell responses to AZD1222 COVID-19 vaccine. Sequencing used immunoSEQ multiplex PCR; TCRdb keeps in-frame clones, though not all of them. The profile shows approximately 100,000 clones, about 87% of them singletons. Sequencing was performed on peripheral blood, taken on day 0 of AZD1222 vaccination. The source is an adult in good health.

The chain joins TRBV18 to TRBJ2-7, with D perhaps matching TRBD1 (5 bases). Trimming took off 3 bases at V and 2 bases at J, with 14 bases between the two ends. The CDR3 sequence is 15 residues long. Germline V CDR1 and CDR2: KGHSH, LQKENI. CDR3 sequence (DNA): TGTGCCAGCTCACCTGGGGCAGGGTTGACCTACGAGCAGTACTTC. This gives the protein CASSPGAGLTYEQYF.

This clone came up a few times. The chain employs TRBV6-5 and TRBJ2-1; D remains ambiguous. Germline values: CDR1 MNHEY, CDR2 SVGAGI. CDR3 length equals 12 residues. Trimming shortened V by 2 bases and J by 5 bases, and 4 bases separated the two germline ends. CDR3 residues: CASSYEDNEQFF. The CDR3 nucleotides are TGTGCCAGCAGTTACGAGGACAATGAGCAGTTCTTC.

The CDR3 loop reads CASSLEGGLNTEAFF. DNA for the CDR3: TGCGCCAGCAGCTTGGAGGGGGGATTGAACACTGAAGCTTTCTTT. This sequence joins TRBV5-1 and TRBJ1-1; D is possibly TRBD1 (6 bases). V lost 0 bases and J 0 bases, leaving 9 bases between the germline ends. Germline CDR1 and CDR2: SGHRS and YFSETQ. CDR3 length equals 15 residues.

This chain joins TRBV6-6 and TRBJ2-7; D gene uncertain. The CDR3 totals 12 residues. The germline CDR1 and CDR2 sequences are MNHNY and SVGAGI (reference sequence). With 2 bases removed from V and 7 bases from J, the gap between germline ends came to 9 bases. The CDR3 here is CASSYLRTEQYF. DNA of the CDR3: TGTGCCAGCAGTTACCTGAGGACGGAGCAGTACTTC.

J is TRBJ1-2 and V is TRBV5-4; 7 bases fit TRBD1. Germline V gene lookup returns CDR1 SGHNT and CDR2 YYREEE (reference sequence). With 4 bases clipped from V and 1 base from J, the junction kept 10 bases outside the gene matches. The CDR3 is 16 amino acids. CDR3 region: CASSPRQGANNYGYTF. The CDR3 DNA sequence: TGTGCCAGCAGCCCTCGACAGGGAGCGAATAACTATGGCTACACCTTC. Filled out from reference TRBV5-4 and TRBJ1-2, the complete variable domain reads ETGVTQSPTHLIKTRGQQVTLRCSSQSGHNTVSWYQQALGQGPQFIFQYYREEENGRGNFPPRFSGLQFPNYSSELNVNALELDDSALYLCASSPRQGANNYGYTFGSGTRLTVV.

The rearrangement uses TRBV2 and TRBJ1-2; possibly TRBD1 for D (5 bases). CDR1 and CDR2 from the germline V gene are SNHLY and FYNNEI. V lost 3 bases to trimming and J lost 4 bases, with 6 bases between them. The CDR3 length is 12 residues. The CDR3 nucleotides read TGTGCCAGCAGTGACGACAGCTATGGCTACACCTTC. This encodes CASSDDSYGYTF.

The J gene is TRBJ1-2, the V gene TRBV29-1, with a possible D match to TRBD1 (5 bases). This CDR3 region has 15 residues. Germline V gene sequence: CDR1 SQVTM, CDR2 ANQGSEA. Trimming shortened V by 4 bases and J by 2 bases, and 17 bases separated the two germline ends. For the CDR3, the DNA is TGCAGCGTTGGAGCCGACGGGGCGGTGAACTATGGCTACACCTTC. It encodes CSVGADGAVNYGYTF.

The chain links TRBV10-3 to TRBJ1-6; 7 bases agree with TRBD1. This CDR3 region has 13 residues. From germline, CDR1 is ENHRY and CDR2 SYGVKD. The junction had 11 bases not matched to a gene; V was cut back by 10 bases and J by 11 bases. This CDR3 is CATSVRGDPPLHF. The CDR3 region has the DNA TGTGCCACCTCCGTCAGGGGGGATCCACCCCTCCACTTT.

The rearrangement uses TRBV7-6 and TRBJ2-7, with 10 bases matching TRBD2. Unmatched junction bases numbered 10, after V lost 4 bases and J lost 7 bases. Germline lookup yields CDR1 SGHVS and CDR2 FNYEAQ. This CDR3 contains 15 residues. The CDR3 region has the DNA TGTGCCAGCAGCTCGGGGAGCGGGGGGGCAGGAGAGCAGTACTTC. Protein sequence: CASSSGSGGAGEQYF.

This clone was found a few times. The chain has TRBV15 and TRBJ2-6, with D possibly TRBD2 on 7 matching bases. The ends were cut back, 0 bases at V and 1 base at J, with 13 bases in the middle. The CDR3 is 18 residues long. Germline CDR1 LNHNV, CDR2 YYDKDF (reference sequence). CDR3 protein: CATSRDAGAASGANVLTF. The CDR3, as DNA: TGTGCCACCAGCAGAGATGCGGGGGCGGCTTCTGGGGCCAACGTCCTGACTTTC.

In this sample, this clone turned up once. CDR3 bases: TGCGCCAGCAGCGGGGACAGGAGAGAAGCTTTCTTT. This sequence encodes CASSGDRREAFF. The chain carries TRBV10-2 and TRBJ1-1, with 8 bases identical to TRBD1. CDR3 length: 12 amino acids. Germline V gene data show CDR1 as WSHSY and CDR2 as SAAADI. Trimming removed 6 bases from V and 8 bases from J; junction bases left unmatched: 5.

A single count supports this clone. J is TRBJ1-5 and V is TRBV18; D unresolved. The germline CDR1 and CDR2 sequences are KGHSH and LQKENI. The CDR3 spans 15 residues. With 7 bases removed from V and 1 base from J, the gap between germline ends came to 14 bases. In DNA, the CDR3 is TGTGCCAGCTTCCGAGACCCCGGGAGCAATCAGCCCCAGCATTTT. Translation: CASFRDPGSNQPQHF.

The chain uses TRBV28 and TRBJ2-7; 7 bases agree with TRBD1. Germline V gives CDR1 MDHEN, CDR2 SYDVKM. This CDR3 is 12 amino acids long. The CDR3 region is CRKGTEAYEQYF. The CDR3 DNA is TGTCGGAAAGGGACAGAGGCCTACGAGCAGTACTTC.

V gene TRBV6-5 combines with J gene TRBJ1-4, with D unresolved. CDR1 is MNHEY and CDR2 is SVGAGI in the germline V gene. The CDR3 runs 14 residues. Trimming cost V 2 bases and J 0 bases, with 4 bases left between them. The CDR3 bases are TGTGCCAGCAGTTACCACTCAACTAATGAAAAACTGTTTTTT. This encodes CASSYHSTNEKLFF.

The gene calls are TRBV7-2 and TRBJ1-2; D is perhaps TRBD1 (5 bases). Per the germline V gene, CDR1 is SGHTA and CDR2 is FQGNSA. The CDR3 has 14 residues. V shed 5 bases and J shed 2 bases, with 12 bases lying between them. The CDR3 coding sequence is TGTGCCAGCAGCCTCAGGACAAACAACTATGGCTACACCTTC. It yields the protein CASSLRTNNYGYTF.

The chain carries TRBV7-3 and TRBJ1-2; TRBD1 agrees at 8 bases. Germline-derived CDR1 and CDR2 are SGHTA and FQGTGA. J was trimmed by 0 bases and V by 3 bases; bases with no gene match: 0. The CDR3 loop spans 14 amino acids. This CDR3 is CASSLDRANYGYTF. The DNA for the CDR3 is TGTGCCAGCAGCTTGGACAGGGCTAACTATGGCTACACCTTC. Full variable domain (outside the CDR3, taken from reference TRBV7-3 and TRBJ1-2): GAGVSQTPSNKVTEKGKYVELRCDPISGHTALYWYRQSLGQGPEFLIYFQGTGAADDSGLPNDRFFAVRPEGSVSTLKIQRTERGDSAVYLCASSLDRANYGYTFGSGTRLTVV.

The chain uses TRBV7-9 and TRBJ2-1; TRBD2 matches 7 bases. The CDR3 covers 17 residues. Germline V gene sequence: CDR1 SEHNR, CDR2 FQNEAQ (reference sequence). The trim removed 1 base at V and 4 bases at J, leaving 10 bases unmatched. This CDR3 reads CASSLDGILGGYNEQFF. CDR3 nucleotides: TGTGCCAGCAGCTTAGACGGGATCTTGGGAGGGTACAATGAGCAGTTCTTC.